This TCR beta chain was documented in a study of identifying expanded T cells in peripheral blood. This CDR3 contains 14 residues. Germline CDR1 reads MNHNS; CDR2 reads SASEGT. V dropped 6 bases and J dropped 6; count of bases not matched to a gene: 6. Profiled with immunoSEQ multiplex PCR; TCRdb holds only in-frame clones, not every one. This sample has 100,000 to 150,000 clones, with about 86% found just once. Findings and caveats of the study: Differentially abundant clones: around 1.1 between replicates, 15 to 17 at approximately 13 days, 18 to 20 at four.

This clone was observed a handful of times. The antigen remains unidentified. This sequence originates from a person aged 18 to 70 in good health. Sequencing input: blood. The rearrangement joins TRBV6-1 to TRBJ1-5; 9 bases are shared with TRBD1. The CDR3 loop reads CASSEHRGRQPQHF. The CDR3 region has the DNA TGTGCCAGCAGCGAACACAGGGGGCGTCAGCCCCAGCATTTT.